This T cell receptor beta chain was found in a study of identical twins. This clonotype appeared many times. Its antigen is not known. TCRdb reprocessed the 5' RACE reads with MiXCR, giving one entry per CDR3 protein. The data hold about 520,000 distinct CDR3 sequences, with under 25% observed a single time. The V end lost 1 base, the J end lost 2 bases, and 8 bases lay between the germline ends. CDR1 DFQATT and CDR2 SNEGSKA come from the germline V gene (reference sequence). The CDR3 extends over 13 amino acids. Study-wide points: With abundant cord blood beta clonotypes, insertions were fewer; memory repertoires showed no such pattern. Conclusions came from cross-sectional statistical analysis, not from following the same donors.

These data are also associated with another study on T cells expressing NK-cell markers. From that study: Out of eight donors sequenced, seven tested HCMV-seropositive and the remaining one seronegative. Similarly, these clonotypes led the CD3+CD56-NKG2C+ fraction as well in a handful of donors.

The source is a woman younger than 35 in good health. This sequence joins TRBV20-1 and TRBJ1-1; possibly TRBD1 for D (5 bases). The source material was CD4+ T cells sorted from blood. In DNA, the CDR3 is TGCAGTGCTAGAGGACAGACAAACACTGAAGCTTTCTTT. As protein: CSARGQTNTEAFF.